This T cell receptor (beta chain) appears in the sequencing data of a study of beta chain features in type 1 diabetes. As for the study in general: Taken together, all samples contributed 95 million to 110 million examined sorted cells. The study's findings and limits: More deletions and fewer insertions at VDJ junctions were found in patients with type 1 diabetes. All four CD4+ subsets from Type 1 diabetes patients carried moderately but significantly shorter TCRB CDR3s.

In germline, CDR1 is GTSNPN, CDR2 SVGIG (reference sequence). The CDR3 sequence is 14 residues long. Trimming shortened V by 2 bases and J by 3 bases, and 11 bases separated the two germline ends. Concerning this clone itself: The antigen is not known.

Each sorted population was over 95% pure. Reverse transcription of all isolated RNA meant that expressed TCRB transcripts were sequenced. Method: immunoSEQ multiplex PCR; TCRdb's copy keeps in-frame clones and lacks some. This sample yields nearly 700,000 clones, of which 13% are seen a single time; about 0.02% belongs to the top ten. This sequence originates from a man aged 18 to 35 with type 1 diabetes. This chain uses TRBV30 with TRBJ1-5, with D possibly TRBD1 on 5 matching bases. Sequencing used naive CD4+ T cells from blood. The CDR3 reads CAWSRDYHNQPQHF. The CDR3 coding sequence is TGTGCCTGGAGTAGGGACTACCACAATCAGCCCCAGCATTTT.